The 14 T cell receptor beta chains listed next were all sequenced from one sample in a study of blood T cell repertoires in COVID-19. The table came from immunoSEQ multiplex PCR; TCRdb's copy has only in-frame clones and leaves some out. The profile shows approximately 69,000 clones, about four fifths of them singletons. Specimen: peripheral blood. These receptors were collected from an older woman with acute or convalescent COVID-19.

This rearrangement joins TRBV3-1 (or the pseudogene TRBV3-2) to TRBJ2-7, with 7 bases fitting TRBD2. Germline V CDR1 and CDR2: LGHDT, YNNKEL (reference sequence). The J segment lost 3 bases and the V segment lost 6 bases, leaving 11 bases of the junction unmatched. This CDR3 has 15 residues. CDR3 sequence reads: CASRERASGFYEQYF. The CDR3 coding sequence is TGTGCCAGCAGGGAAAGGGCTAGCGGATTCTACGAGCAGTACTTC.

CDR3 nucleotides: TGCAGCGTTGCTGCGCCTCCTTCCTACGAGCAGTACTTC. It yields the protein CSVAAPPSYEQYF. The rearrangement joins TRBV29-1 to TRBJ2-7; no clear D gene. The CDR3 extends over 13 amino acids. With 4 bases removed from V and 1 base from J, the gap between germline ends came to 11 bases. CDR1 is SQVTM, CDR2 ANQGSEA, per germline.

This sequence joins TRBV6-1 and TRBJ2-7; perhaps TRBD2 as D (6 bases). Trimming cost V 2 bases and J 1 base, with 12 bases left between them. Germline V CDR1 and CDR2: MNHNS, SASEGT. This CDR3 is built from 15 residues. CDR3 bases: TGTGCCAGCAGTGAACCCGGGACTCCATCCTACGAGCAGTACTTC. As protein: CASSEPGTPSYEQYF.

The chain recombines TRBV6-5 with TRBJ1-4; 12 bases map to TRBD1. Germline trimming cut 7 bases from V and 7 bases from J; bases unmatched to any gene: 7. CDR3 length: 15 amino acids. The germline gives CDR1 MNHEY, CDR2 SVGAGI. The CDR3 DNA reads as TGTGCCAGCAAGGCCGGGACAGGGGGCGGTGAAAAACTGTTTTTT. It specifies CASKAGTGGGEKLFF.

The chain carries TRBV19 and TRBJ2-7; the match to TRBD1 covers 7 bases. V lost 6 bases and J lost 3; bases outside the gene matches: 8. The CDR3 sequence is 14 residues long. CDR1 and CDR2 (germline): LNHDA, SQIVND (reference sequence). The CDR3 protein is CASSLVGGRYEQYF. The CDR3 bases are TGTGCCAGTAGCCTGGTAGGGGGCCGCTACGAGCAGTACTTC.

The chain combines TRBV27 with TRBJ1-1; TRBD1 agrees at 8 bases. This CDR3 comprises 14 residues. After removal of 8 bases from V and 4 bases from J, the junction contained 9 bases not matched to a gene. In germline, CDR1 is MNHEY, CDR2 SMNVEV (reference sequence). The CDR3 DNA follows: TGTGCCAGCTCCAGAGCAGGGGGCGGCACTGAAGCTTTCTTT. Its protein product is CASSRAGGGTEAFF.

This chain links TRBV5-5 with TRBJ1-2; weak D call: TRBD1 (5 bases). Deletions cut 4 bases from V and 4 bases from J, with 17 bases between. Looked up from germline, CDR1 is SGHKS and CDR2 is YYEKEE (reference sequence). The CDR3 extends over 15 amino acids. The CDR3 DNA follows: TGTGCCAGCAGCACCGGCGGGGCTGTTGCCTATGGCTACACCTTC. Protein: CASSTGGAVAYGYTF.

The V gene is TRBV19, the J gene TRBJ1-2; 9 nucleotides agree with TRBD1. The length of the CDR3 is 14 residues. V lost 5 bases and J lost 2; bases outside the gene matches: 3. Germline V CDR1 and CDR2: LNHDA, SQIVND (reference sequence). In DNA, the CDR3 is TGTGCCAGTAGTCTGACAGGGGGAAACTATGGCTACACCTTC. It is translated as CASSLTGGNYGYTF.

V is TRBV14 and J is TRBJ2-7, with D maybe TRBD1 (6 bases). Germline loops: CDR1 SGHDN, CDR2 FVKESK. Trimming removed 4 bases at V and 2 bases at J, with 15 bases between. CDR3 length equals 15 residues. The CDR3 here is CASSRNRVRTYEQYF. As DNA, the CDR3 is TGTGCCAGCAGCCGGAACAGGGTAAGAACCTACGAGCAGTACTTC.

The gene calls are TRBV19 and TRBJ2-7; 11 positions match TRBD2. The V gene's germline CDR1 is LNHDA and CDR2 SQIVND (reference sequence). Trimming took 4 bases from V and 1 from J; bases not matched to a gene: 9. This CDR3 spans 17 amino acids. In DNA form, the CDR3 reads TGTGCCAGTAGTAAACAATCCGGGACTAGCGGATCCTACGAGCAGTACTTC. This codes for CASSKQSGTSGSYEQYF.

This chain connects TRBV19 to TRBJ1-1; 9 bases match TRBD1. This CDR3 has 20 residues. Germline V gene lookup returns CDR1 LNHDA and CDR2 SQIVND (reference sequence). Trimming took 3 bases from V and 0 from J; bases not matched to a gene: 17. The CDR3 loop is CASSMSPPSYRGLMNTEAFF. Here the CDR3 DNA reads TGTGCCAGTAGTATGTCCCCTCCCTCTTACAGGGGGCTGATGAACACTGAAGCTTTCTTT.

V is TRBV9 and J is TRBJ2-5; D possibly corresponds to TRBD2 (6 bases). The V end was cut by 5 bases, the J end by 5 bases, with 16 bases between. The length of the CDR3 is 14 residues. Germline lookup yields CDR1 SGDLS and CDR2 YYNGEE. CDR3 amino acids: CASRPSPGGETQYF. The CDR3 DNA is TGTGCCAGCAGGCCGTCACCCGGAGGGGAGACCCAGTACTTC.

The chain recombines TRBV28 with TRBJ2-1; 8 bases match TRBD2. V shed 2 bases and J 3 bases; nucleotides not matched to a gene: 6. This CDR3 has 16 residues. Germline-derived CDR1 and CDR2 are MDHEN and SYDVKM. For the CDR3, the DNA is TGTGCCAGCAGTTTACCCGGGACTAGTAACTACAATGAGCAGTTCTTC. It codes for CASSLPGTSNYNEQFF.

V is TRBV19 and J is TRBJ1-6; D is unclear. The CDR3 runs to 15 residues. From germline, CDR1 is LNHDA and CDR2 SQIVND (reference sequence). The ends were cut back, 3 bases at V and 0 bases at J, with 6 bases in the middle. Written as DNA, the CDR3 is TGTGCCAGTAGTATTGGGAGCTCCTATAATTCACCCCTCCACTTT. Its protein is CASSIGSSYNSPLHF.